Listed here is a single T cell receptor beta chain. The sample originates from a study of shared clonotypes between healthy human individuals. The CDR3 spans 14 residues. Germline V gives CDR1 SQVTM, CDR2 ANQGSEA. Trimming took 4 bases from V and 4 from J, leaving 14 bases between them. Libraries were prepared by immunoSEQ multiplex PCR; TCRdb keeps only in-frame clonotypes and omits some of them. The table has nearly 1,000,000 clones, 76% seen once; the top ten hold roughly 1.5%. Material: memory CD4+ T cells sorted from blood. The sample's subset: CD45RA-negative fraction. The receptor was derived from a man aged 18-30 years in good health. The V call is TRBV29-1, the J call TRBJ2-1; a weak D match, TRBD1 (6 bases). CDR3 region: CSVGTASWYNEQFF. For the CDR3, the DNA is TGCAGCGTTGGGACAGCAAGTTGGTACAATGAGCAGTTCTTC.